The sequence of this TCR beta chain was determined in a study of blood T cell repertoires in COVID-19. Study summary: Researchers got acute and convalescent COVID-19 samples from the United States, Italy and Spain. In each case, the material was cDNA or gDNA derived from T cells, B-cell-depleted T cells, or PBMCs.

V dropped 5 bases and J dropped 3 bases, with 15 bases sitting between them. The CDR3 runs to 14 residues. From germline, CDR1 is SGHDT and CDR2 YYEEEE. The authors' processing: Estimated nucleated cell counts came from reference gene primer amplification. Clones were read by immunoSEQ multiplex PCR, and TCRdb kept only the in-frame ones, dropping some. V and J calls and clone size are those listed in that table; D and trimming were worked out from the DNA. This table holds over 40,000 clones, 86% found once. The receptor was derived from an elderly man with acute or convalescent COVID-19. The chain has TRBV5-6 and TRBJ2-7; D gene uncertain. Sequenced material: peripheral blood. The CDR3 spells CASSPPTGDYEQYF. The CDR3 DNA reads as TGTGCCAGCAGTCCCCCAACTGGAGACTACGAGCAGTACTTC.